This T cell receptor beta chain came from a study of cytomegalovirus exposure and HLA in healthy donors. The PCR employed 60 Vbeta primers together with 13 Jbeta primers. Only in-frame clones appear in the TCRdb table, and some are missing; sequencing was by immunoSEQ multiplex PCR. The data contain around 75,000 clones, 76% of them singletons. The sequence was obtained from a man aged 18-30 years in good health and CMV-seronegative. Sequenced input: PBMCs.

CDR3 residues: CASRLGGVNQPQHF. The CDR3 nucleotides read TGTGCCAGCCGCCTGGGGGGGGTCAATCAGCCCCAGCATTTT. The chain joins TRBV6-1 to TRBJ1-5, with a tentative D call TRBD1 (5 bases). The CDR3 runs to 14 residues. The V end was cut by 8 bases, the J end by 3 bases, with 14 bases between. The germline V gene encodes CDR1 MNHNS and CDR2 SASEGT.